This TCR beta chain is drawn from a study of blood T cells in healthy people across ages. Trimming at V came to 4 bases and at J to 7 bases, leaving 9 bases not matched to a gene. The CDR3 spans 14 residues. CDR1 is SQVTM and CDR2 is ANQGSEA in the germline V gene. Primed by a sample-barcoded 5' primer and a J-beta primer mix, a second PCR proceeded for roughly 6 to 12 cycles. TCRdb used MiXCR to reprocess the 5' RACE reads, holding one entry per CDR3 protein. The sample has hundreds of thousands of distinct CDR3 sequences; approximately 52% are singletons. Every donor provided approximately 10 milliliters of peripheral blood. Each sample used at least 6 million PBMCs. Total RNA, at least 6 micrograms per sample, came from PBMCs.

Input material: blood. This rearrangement joins TRBV29-1 to TRBJ2-5; 10 bases are a match to TRBD2. The clonotype was recovered from a woman of 80 years or more in good health. The CDR3 bases are TGCAGCGTTGCGGCTAGCGGGGGTTCTGGGACCCAGTACTTC. Translated, it gives CSVAASGGSGTQYF.